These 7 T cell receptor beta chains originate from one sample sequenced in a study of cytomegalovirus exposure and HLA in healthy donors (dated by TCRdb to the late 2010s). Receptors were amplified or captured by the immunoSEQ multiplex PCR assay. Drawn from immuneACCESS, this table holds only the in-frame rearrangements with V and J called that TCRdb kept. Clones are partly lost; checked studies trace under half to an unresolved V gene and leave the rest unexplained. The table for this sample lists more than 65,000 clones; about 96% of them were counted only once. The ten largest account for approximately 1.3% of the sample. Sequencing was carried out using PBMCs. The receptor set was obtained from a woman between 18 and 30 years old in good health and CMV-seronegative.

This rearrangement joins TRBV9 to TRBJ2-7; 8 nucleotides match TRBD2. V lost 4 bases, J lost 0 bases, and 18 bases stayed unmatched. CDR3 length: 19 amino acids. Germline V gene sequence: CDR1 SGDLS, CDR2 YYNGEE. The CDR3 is CASSPPSRGGGSRSYEQYF. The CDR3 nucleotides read TGTGCCAGCAGCCCACCATCACGGGGGGGCGGGAGCCGCTCCTACGAGCAGTACTTC.

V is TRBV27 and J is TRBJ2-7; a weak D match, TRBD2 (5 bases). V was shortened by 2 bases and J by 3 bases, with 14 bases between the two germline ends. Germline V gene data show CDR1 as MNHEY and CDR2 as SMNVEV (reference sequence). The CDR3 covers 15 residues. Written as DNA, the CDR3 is TGTGCCAGCAGTTTAACCCTCTACACTAGCTACGAGCAGTACTTC. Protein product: CASSLTLYTSYEQYF.

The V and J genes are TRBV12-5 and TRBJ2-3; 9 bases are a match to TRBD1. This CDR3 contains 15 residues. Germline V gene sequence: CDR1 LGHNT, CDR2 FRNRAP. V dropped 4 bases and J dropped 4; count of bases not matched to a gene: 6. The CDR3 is CASGSGQGSADTQYF. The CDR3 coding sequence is TGTGCTAGTGGTTCGGGACAGGGAAGCGCAGATACGCAGTATTTT.

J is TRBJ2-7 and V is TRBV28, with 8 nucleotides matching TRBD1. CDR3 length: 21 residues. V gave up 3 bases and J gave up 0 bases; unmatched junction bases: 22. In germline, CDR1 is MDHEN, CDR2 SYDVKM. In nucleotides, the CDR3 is TGTGCCAGCAGTTTCCTCTCGTACCCGACCGGACAGGGAAGCCTCTCCTACGAGCAGTACTTC. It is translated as CASSFLSYPTGQGSLSYEQYF. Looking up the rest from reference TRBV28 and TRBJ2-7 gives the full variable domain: DVKVTQSSRYLVKRTGEKVFLECVQDMDHENMFWYRQDPGLGLRLIYFSYDVKMKEKGDIPEGYSVSREKKERFSLILESASTNQTSMYLCASSFLSYPTGQGSLSYEQYFGPGTRLTVT.

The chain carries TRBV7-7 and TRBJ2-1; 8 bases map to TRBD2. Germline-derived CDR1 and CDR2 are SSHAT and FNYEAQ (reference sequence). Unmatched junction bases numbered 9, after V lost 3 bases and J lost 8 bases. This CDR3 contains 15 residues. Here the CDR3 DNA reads TGTGCCAGCAGCTTGGGCGCGGGAGGTACGGATGAGCAGTTCTTC. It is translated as CASSLGAGGTDEQFF.

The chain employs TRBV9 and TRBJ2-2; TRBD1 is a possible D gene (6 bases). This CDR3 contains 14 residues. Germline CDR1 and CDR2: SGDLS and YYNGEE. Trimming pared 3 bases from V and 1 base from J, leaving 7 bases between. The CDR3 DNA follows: TGTGCCAGCAGCGGGACAGTGAACACCGGGGAGCTGTTTTTT. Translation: CASSGTVNTGELFF.

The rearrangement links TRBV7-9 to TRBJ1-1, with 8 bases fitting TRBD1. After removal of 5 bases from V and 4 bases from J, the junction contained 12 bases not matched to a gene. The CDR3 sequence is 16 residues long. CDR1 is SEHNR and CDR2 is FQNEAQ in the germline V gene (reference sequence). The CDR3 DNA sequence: TGTGCCAGCAGCCCCAACCGCCCGACAGGGGCCACTGAAGCTTTCTTT. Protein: CASSPNRPTGATEAFF.